This passage covers 30 T cell receptor beta chains from one sample sequenced in a study of regulatory T cells in long-lasting Graves disease. Specified time point: persistent/refractory GD, antithyroid drugs over 5 years with positive TRAb. PBMCs provided the RNA from which the TCR library was made. Building of the TCR beta libraries involved iRepertoire HTBI primers and Arm-PCR of CDR3 regions. TCRdb ran MiXCR on the multiplex PCR reads and lists one entry per CDR3 protein. The repertoire holds approximately 500,000 distinct CDR3 sequences, with roughly 21% as singletons. This sample comprised peripheral blood mononuclear cells (PBMCs), obtained when the disease was refractory, from a patient treated with antithyroid drugs. These receptors all come from a female donor with Graves disease.

This clonotype was seen ten or more times. CDR3 residues: CAWSGGVNTEAFF. CDR3 nucleotide sequence: TGTGCCTGGTCAGGGGGCGTGAACACTGAAGCTTTCTTT. J is TRBJ1-1 and V is TRBV30; TRBD1 matches at 8 bases. There are 13 residues in the CDR3. The J segment lost 0 bases and the V segment lost 5 bases, leaving 2 bases of the junction unmatched. The germline gives CDR1 GTSNPN, CDR2 SVGIG (reference sequence).

This clonotype was counted many times. The chain is built from TRBV6-2 or TRBV6-3 and TRBJ2-7, with D hard to call. This CDR3 comprises 11 residues. Germline V gene lookup returns CDR1 MNHEY and CDR2 SVGEGT. Between the trimmed V and J ends, which lost 4 bases and 7 bases, there was a span of 8 bases. Here the CDR3 DNA reads TGTGCCAGCAGTTCCCCCTGGGAGCAGTACTTC. The encoded protein is CASSSPWEQYF.

This clonotype was recorded many times. The chain couples TRBV6-1 to TRBJ1-2; a possible D gene is TRBD1 (5 bases). The CDR3 runs to 18 residues. The germline CDR1 and CDR2 sequences are MNHNS and SASEGT. V was shortened by 4 bases and J by 0 bases, with 21 bases between the two germline ends. Here the CDR3 reads CASSAIGGARESNYGYTF. The CDR3 nucleotides are TGTGCCAGCAGTGCTATCGGCGGGGCAAGGGAATCTAACTATGGCTACACCTTC.

The rearrangement joins TRBV7-6 to TRBJ1-3; D is unclear. This CDR3 comprises 14 residues. CDR1 is SGHVS and CDR2 is FNYEAQ in the germline V gene. V was trimmed by 7 bases and J by 7 bases, leaving 17 bases between them. CDR3 protein: CASTDSLGGNTIYF. CDR3 coding DNA: TGTGCCAGCACCGATTCACTGGGTGGGAACACCATATATTTT.

The table lists this clonotype with many counts. The V gene is TRBV2, the J gene TRBJ2-7, with 8 bases lining up with TRBD2. Trimming cost V 3 bases and J 3 bases; bases outside gene matches: 7. There are 15 residues in the CDR3. Germline CDR1 is SNHLY and CDR2 is FYNNEI. The CDR3 protein is CASSDFSGVFYEQYF. The CDR3 nucleotides read TGTGCCAGCAGTGACTTTAGCGGGGTTTTCTACGAGCAGTACTTC.

The V gene is TRBV20-1, the J gene TRBJ2-7, with D perhaps TRBD1 (5 bases). Trimming removed 6 bases at V and 3 bases at J, with 15 bases between. From germline, CDR1 is DFQATT and CDR2 SNEGSKA (reference sequence). This CDR3 spans 13 amino acids. CDR3 protein: CSAEGEFGYEQYF. DNA for the CDR3: TGCAGTGCAGAAGGGGAATTCGGCTACGAGCAGTACTTC.

V gene TRBV3-1 combines with J gene TRBJ1-5; D is unresolved. The CDR3 is 16 residues long. V lost 3 bases and J 0 bases, leaving 12 bases between the germline ends. Per the germline V gene, CDR1 is LGHDT and CDR2 is YNNKEL (reference sequence). The CDR3 reads CASSQGRSYSNQPQHF. The CDR3 nucleotides read TGTGCCAGCAGCCAGGGGAGGTCTTATAGCAATCAGCCCCAGCATTTT.

This clonotype was seen only a few times. V is TRBV11-3 and J is TRBJ2-3; 10 positions match TRBD1. Germline assignment: CDR1 SGHNT and CDR2 YENEEA. The CDR3 spans 15 residues. The V gene end was trimmed by 8 bases and the J gene end by 3 bases; junction bases not matched to a gene: 8. The CDR3 reads CASALGTGATDTQYF. In DNA form, the CDR3 reads TGTGCCAGCGCCCTTGGGACAGGGGCGACAGATACGCAGTATTTT.

This clonotype came up many times. The rearrangement joins TRBV28 to TRBJ1-5; TRBD1 aligns across 9 bases. Losses at the gene ends were 4 bases for V and 2 bases for J; bases not matched to a gene: 30. From germline, CDR1 is MDHEN and CDR2 SYDVKM. The CDR3 loop spans 24 amino acids. The CDR3 bases are TGTGCCAGCAGTTACCCACTGCCTCCGCTCATTAGGGACAGGGAAAAAATAGGCAATCAGCCCCAGCATTTT. It translates to CASSYPLPPLIRDREKIGNQPQHF.

The chain uses TRBV30 and TRBJ2-5; 8 nucleotides agree with TRBD2. J gave up 2 bases and V 4 bases, and 6 bases lay outside the gene matches. The CDR3 is made up of 14 amino acids. Germline CDR1 and CDR2: GTSNPN and SVGIG (reference sequence). CDR3 region: CAWNGGGGQETQYF. As DNA, the CDR3 is TGTGCCTGGAACGGGGGGGGGGGACAAGAGACCCAGTACTTC.

The chain joins TRBV11-2 to TRBJ2-5; no clear D gene. The germline V and J ends were trimmed by 6 bases and 6 bases, with 20 bases remaining between them. Germline values: CDR1 SGHAT, CDR2 FQNNGV. The CDR3 is 15 amino acids. CDR3 nucleotides: TGTGCCAGCAGGTTGGGTTATCAGGCCCATCAGACCCAGTACTTC. It is translated as CASRLGYQAHQTQYF.

V gene TRBV5-1 combines with J gene TRBJ2-7, with 7 bases that match TRBD1. The CDR3 totals 15 residues. V shed 3 bases, J shed 0 bases, and the junction held 6 bases outside the gene matches. The germline V gene encodes CDR1 SGHRS and CDR2 YFSETQ. The CDR3 sequence is CASSSQQGFSYEQYF. For the CDR3, the DNA is TGCGCCAGCAGCTCTCAACAGGGGTTCTCCTACGAGCAGTACTTC. Using reference TRBV5-1 and TRBJ2-7 for the parts outside the CDR3, the full variable domain is KAGVTQTPRYLIKTRGQQVTLSCSPISGHRSVSWYQQTPGQGLQFLFEYFSETQRNKGNFPGRFSGRQFSNSRSEMNVSTLELGDSALYLCASSSQQGFSYEQYFGPGTRLTVT.

In its sample, this clonotype was seen many times. V and J are TRBV28 and TRBJ2-7; 7 bases are shared with TRBD1. The V gene end was trimmed by 0 bases and the J gene end by 6 bases; junction bases not matched to a gene: 8. CDR3 length equals 15 residues. Germline V gene sequence: CDR1 MDHEN, CDR2 SYDVKM. The CDR3 protein is CASSLWDRWLREQYF. The DNA for the CDR3 is TGTGCCAGCAGTTTATGGGACAGGTGGCTACGCGAGCAGTACTTC.

Concerning this clonotype itself: The final CDR3 position lacks the conserved phenylalanine or tryptophan, pointing to a likely read error. The J gene is TRBJ1-4, the V gene TRBV6-1; the match to TRBD1 covers 8 bases. V shed 2 bases and J 4 bases; nucleotides not matched to a gene: 6. The CDR3 is 16 residues long. Germline CDR1 is MNHNS and CDR2 is SASEGT. Here the CDR3 reads CASSEIRGQVNEKLFL. In DNA form, the CDR3 reads TGTGCCAGCAGTGAAATCCGGGGACAGGTTAATGAAAAACTGTTTCTT.

This clonotype appeared many times. The rearrangement links TRBV6-1 to TRBJ2-5; 7 bases match TRBD2. Trimming removed 4 bases from V and 5 bases from J; junction bases left unmatched: 10. Germline CDR1 reads MNHNS; CDR2 reads SASEGT. This CDR3 is 15 amino acids long. CDR3 sequence (DNA): TGTGCCAGCAGTGTGGGAGGGGCGGGGATGGAGACCCAGTACTTC. Translation gives CASSVGGAGMETQYF.

This clonotype has ten or more counts. The chain carries TRBV3-1 and TRBJ1-1; TRBD1 aligns across 8 bases. Per germline, CDR1 LGHDT and CDR2 YNNKEL (reference sequence). This CDR3 is 12 amino acids long. V shed 3 bases, J shed 7 bases, and the junction held 1 base outside the gene matches. This chain's CDR3 is CASSHGQGEAFF. The CDR3 DNA reads as TGTGCCAGCAGCCATGGACAGGGTGAAGCTTTCTTT. The complete variable domain, with remaining parts taken from reference TRBV3-1 and TRBJ1-1, reads DTAVSQTPKYLVTQMGNDKSIKCEQNLGHDTMYWYKQDSKKFLKIMFSYNNKELIINETVPNRFSPKSPDKAHLNLHINSLELGDSAVYFCASSHGQGEAFFGQGTRLTVV.

As concerns this clonotype: With a much larger clone just one base away, this may be a read error. The J gene is TRBJ1-1, the V gene TRBV10-3; D is unclear. Trimming pared 4 bases from V and 6 bases from J, leaving 15 bases between. Germline CDR1 reads ENHRY; CDR2 reads SYGVKD. CDR3 length equals 14 residues. CDR3 sequence reads: CAISGNGISSEAFF. As DNA, the CDR3 is TGTGCCATCAGTGGGAATGGGATCTCGTCTGAAGCTTTCTTT.

This sequence joins TRBV6-1 and TRBJ2-2; D unclear. Per the germline V gene, CDR1 is MNHNS and CDR2 is SASEGT. V was pared by 1 base and J by 6 bases, with 9 bases between. This CDR3 has 14 residues. CDR3 loop: CASSEGSQPGELFF. The CDR3 DNA reads TGTGCCAGCAGTGAAGGCAGCCAGCCCGGGGAGCTGTTTTTT.

In its sample, this clonotype was seen many times. J is TRBJ2-7 and V is TRBV28, with unresolved D. The germline V gene encodes CDR1 MDHEN and CDR2 SYDVKM. The CDR3 runs 17 residues. Trimming stripped 8 bases from V and 2 bases from J, with 25 bases between. Written as DNA, the CDR3 is TGTGCCAGCTTGGCGGCGGCTCAATATAAACAAACCTACGAGCAGTACTTC. It yields the protein CASLAAAQYKQTYEQYF.

Only one count was recorded for this clonotype. The chain is built from TRBV28 and TRBJ2-1, with D perhaps matching TRBD2 (6 bases). V lost 7 bases and J lost 5, with 12 bases in between. This CDR3 comprises 13 residues. Germline V gene data show CDR1 as MDHEN and CDR2 as SYDVKM. The CDR3 spells CASTIPGDNEQFF. CDR3 coding DNA: TGTGCCAGCACCATTCCGGGAGACAATGAGCAGTTCTTC. Together with reference TRBV28 and TRBJ2-1, the CDR3 gives the full variable domain: DVKVTQSSRYLVKRTGEKVFLECVQDMDHENMFWYRQDPGLGLRLIYFSYDVKMKEKGDIPEGYSVSREKKERFSLILESASTNQTSMYLCASTIPGDNEQFFGPGTRLTVL.

As for this clonotype: Since the CDR3 does not end with the conserved phenylalanine or tryptophan, this likely comes from a read error. The chain recombines TRBV12-3 or TRBV12-4 with TRBJ1-1; 7 bases fit TRBD1. This CDR3 is built from 13 residues. Trimming cost V 6 bases and J 3 bases; bases outside gene matches: 4. CDR3 in amino acids: CASSRDRDTEAFL. For the CDR3, the DNA is TGTGCCAGCAGCCGGGACAGAGACACTGAAGCTTTCCTT.

At least ten counts were recorded for this clonotype. This sequence joins TRBV28 and TRBJ2-5; 9 bases are a match to TRBD1. The CDR3 length is 12 residues. Germline CDR1 is MDHEN and CDR2 is SYDVKM. V lost 11 bases and J lost 4; bases outside the gene matches: 5. The CDR3 reads CAHRGLSETQYF. CDR3 coding DNA: TGTGCCCACAGGGGGCTGTCAGAGACCCAGTACTTC.

The chain joins TRBV3-2 to TRBJ2-1. TRBV3-2 is marked as a pseudogene. The CDR3 is made up of 13 amino acids. CDR3 residues: CATPPNTYNEQFF. As DNA, the CDR3 is TGTGCCACCCCACCCAACACGTACAATGAGCAGTTCTTC.

This chain connects TRBV9 to TRBJ2-7, with 7 bases matching TRBD2. V was pared by 0 bases and J by 0 bases, with 9 bases of the junction left unmatched. The CDR3 totals 17 residues. Germline V gives CDR1 SGDLS, CDR2 YYNGEE. DNA of the CDR3: TGTGCCAGCAGCGTAGCTGGGGAGGGAATAGGCTCCTACGAGCAGTACTTC. Its protein is CASSVAGEGIGSYEQYF.

This clonotype occurred a few times. A much more abundant neighbour one base away suggests this may be a read error. V is TRBV28 and J is TRBJ2-5, with TRBD2 matching over 7 bases. Germline loops: CDR1 MDHEN, CDR2 SYDVKM. V gave up 4 bases and J gave up 4 bases; unmatched junction bases: 6. The CDR3 has 14 amino acids. The chain's CDR3 is CASSWLADRETQYF. CDR3 sequence (DNA): TGTGCCAGCAGTTGGCTAGCGGACCGAGAGACCCAGTACTTC.

This clonotype was counted at least ten times. V and J are TRBV7-2 and TRBJ2-5, with 7 bases identical to TRBD2. Trimming removed 1 base from V and 2 bases from J; junction bases left unmatched: 7. The germline V gene has CDR1 SGHTA and CDR2 FQGNSA. The CDR3 sequence is 16 residues long. CDR3 DNA sequence: TGTGCCAGCAGCTTAGTTGCGGGAGTACAGCAAGAGACCCAGTACTTC. Encoded protein: CASSLVAGVQQETQYF. The complete variable domain, with remaining parts taken from reference TRBV7-2 and TRBJ2-5, reads GAGVSQSPSNKVTEKGKDVELRCDPISGHTALYWYRQSLGQGLEFLIYFQGNSAPDKSGLPSDRFSAERTGGSVSTLTIQRTQQEDSAVYLCASSLVAGVQQETQYFGPGTRLLVL.

The CDR3 loop reads CASSRLAGGMTQYF. In DNA, the CDR3 is TGTGCCAGCAGTCGTCTAGCGGGGGGAATGACCCAGTACTTC. This chain links TRBV11-2 with TRBJ2-5; 11 bases agree with TRBD2. The germline CDR1 and CDR2 sequences are SGHAT and FQNNGV. CDR3 length: 14 amino acids. With V trimmed by 6 bases and J by 7 bases, 7 bases remained unmatched. Variable domain in full (rest from reference TRBV11-2 and TRBJ2-5): EAGVAQSPRYKIIEKRQSVAFWCNPISGHATLYWYQQILGQGPKLLIQFQNNGVVDDSQLPKDRFSAERLKGVDSTLKIQPAKLEDSAVYLCASSRLAGGMTQYFGPGTRLLVL.

This clonotype appeared a few times. The chain links TRBV19 to TRBJ1-2; 10 positions agree with TRBD1. The germline V gene has CDR1 LNHDA and CDR2 SQIVND (reference sequence). The trim removed 5 bases at V and 7 bases at J, leaving 10 bases unmatched. This CDR3 is 15 amino acids long. The CDR3 nucleotides are TGTGCCAGTAGTCGAGGACAGGGGGAAGTGTCTGGCTACACCTTC. It is translated as CASSRGQGEVSGYTF.

On this clonotype: At one boundary the junction diverges from the germline segment, which might be a read error. The chain joins TRBV28 to TRBJ2-5; D is ambiguous. This CDR3 has 14 residues. In germline, CDR1 is MDHEN, CDR2 SYDVKM. This chain's CDR3 is CASSLFREEEAQYF. The CDR3 DNA is TGTGCCAGCAGTCTATTTCGAGAGGAAGAGGCCCAGTACTTC.

This rearrangement joins TRBV28 to TRBJ2-7; 7 bases are shared with TRBD1. V lost 4 bases to trimming and J lost 4 bases; unmatched junction nucleotides: 10. This CDR3 spans 15 amino acids. Germline V gene lookup returns CDR1 MDHEN and CDR2 SYDVKM. CDR3 in amino acids: CASSYETGNSYEQYF. The CDR3 DNA is TGTGCCAGCAGTTATGAGACAGGGAATTCGTACGAGCAGTACTTC.